Reported below is one TCR beta chain. Its antigen is still unknown. This entry is derived from a study of cytomegalovirus exposure and HLA in healthy donors. Regarding the study as a whole: It was reported that the classifier diagnosed cytomegalovirus status with high specificity and sensitivity in both the original and validation cohorts. Accurate prediction of HLA-A and HLA-B alleles (for most subjects) was reportedly achieved from TCR beta sequences.

The PCR had 60 Vbeta and 13 Jbeta primers. Only in-frame clones appear in the TCRdb table, and some are missing; sequencing was by immunoSEQ multiplex PCR. In the table there are about 99,000 clones, around three quarters of which are singletons. V dropped 2 bases and J dropped 7 bases, with 9 bases sitting between them. CDR1 and CDR2 (germline): MNHEY, SVGAGI. This CDR3 spans 12 amino acids. The chain joins TRBV6-5 to TRBJ2-7; D is possibly TRBD2 (5 bases). The clonotype comes from a male donor in good health and CMV-seropositive. Material: PBMCs. The CDR3 region is CASSYPTGEQYF. The CDR3, as DNA: TGTGCCAGCAGTTACCCGACGGGGGAGCAGTACTTC.